This T cell receptor beta chain originates from a study of T cells in localized non-small cell lung cancer. The study's findings and limits: Measurement of T cell clonality placed uninvolved adjacent lung highest, above the level in tumor.

Turning to this clone: Its matching antigen is unknown.

Some clones are missing from TCRdb's copy, which holds only in-frame ones; the method was immunoSEQ multiplex PCR. There are about 41,000 clones in the sample; about 85% occur only once, and about 6.6% lies in the top ten. The sequence was obtained from a woman aged 18-50 years with stage III lung adenocarcinoma. The sequenced sample was peripheral blood, obtained before any cancer treatment.

Here the CDR3 reads CASSYSGGRNYGYTF. CDR3 coding DNA: TGTGCCAGCAGTTACTCGGGGGGGCGCAACTATGGCTACACCTTC. The V call is TRBV6-5, the J call TRBJ1-2; a weak D match, TRBD1 (6 bases). The CDR3 has 15 amino acids. Looked up from germline, CDR1 is MNHEY and CDR2 is SVGAGI. Trimming shortened V by 0 bases and J by 2 bases, and 10 bases separated the two germline ends.